This T cell receptor (beta chain) was retrieved from a study of post-analysis software for immune sequencing data. Germline CDR1 and CDR2: DFQATT and SNEGSKA (reference sequence). Trimming removed 3 bases from V and 4 bases from J, with 10 bases in between. CDR3 size: 12 residues. In the case of this clonotype: Its antigen remains unidentified.

General study findings and limits: TRBV5-6, TRBV5-1 and TRBV20-1 belonged to a set of about five TRBV segments that were more frequent in patients than controls. Samples sharing a preparation batch grouped tightly together when assessed by F measure.

Unique molecular identifiers were carried by the TCR beta cDNA libraries. MiXCR, run by TCRdb on the PCR reads, gives a single entry per CDR3 protein. The sample includes hundreds of thousands of distinct CDR3 sequences, approximately 60% of them seen just once. The V gene is TRBV20-1, the J gene TRBJ2-7; D remains unclear. The clonotype originates from a girl aged 2 to 10 with multiple sclerosis. The sample was blood. CDR3 in DNA: TGCAGTGCTAGCCGGGCCTTATACGAGCAGTACTTC. Translation gives CSASRALYEQYF.